One and the same sample provided the 17 T cell receptor beta chains below, sequenced in a study of cytomegalovirus exposure and HLA in healthy donors. Amplification used 60 Vbeta primers and 13 Jbeta primers. Only in-frame clones appear in the TCRdb table, and some are missing; sequencing was by immunoSEQ multiplex PCR. The table has approximately 190,000 clones, 84% seen once. The sample taken for sequencing was PBMCs. The receptors were gathered from a boy younger than 18 in good health and CMV-seronegative.

The rearrangement links TRBV30 to TRBJ1-5; D is unresolved. The ends were cut back, 1 base at V and 5 bases at J, with 9 bases in the middle. From germline, CDR1 is GTSNPN and CDR2 SVGIG (reference sequence). This CDR3 has 13 amino acids. The CDR3 is CAWSEQTYQPQHF. The DNA of the CDR3 is TGTGCCTGGAGTGAACAGACATATCAGCCCCAGCATTTT.

The chain uses TRBV30 and TRBJ1-4; D ambiguous. The CDR3 contains 12 residues. Germline V gives CDR1 GTSNPN, CDR2 SVGIG (reference sequence). Trimming shortened V by 4 bases and J by 3 bases, and 6 bases separated the two germline ends. CDR3 bases: TGTGCCTGGAACCAGGCTAATGAAAAACTGTTTTTT. This encodes CAWNQANEKLFF.

The chain uses TRBV28 and TRBJ2-1; D gene ambiguous. The V gene's germline CDR1 is MDHEN and CDR2 SYDVKM. The V end was cut by 1 base, the J end by 2 bases, with 9 bases between. CDR3 size: 15 residues. CDR3 residues: CASSLSLVPYNEQFF. CDR3 sequence (DNA): TGTGCCAGCAGTTTATCCCTAGTTCCCTACAATGAGCAGTTCTTC.

The rearrangement joins TRBV6-4 to TRBJ1-6; D is unresolved. Trimming removed 3 bases at V and 4 bases at J, with 7 bases between. The CDR3 covers 14 residues. Germline loops: CDR1 MRHNA, CDR2 SNTAGT. The CDR3 nucleotides are TGTGCCAGCAGTGATGGCCAGTATAATTCACCCCTCCACTTT. This encodes CASSDGQYNSPLHF.

The genes are TRBV27 and TRBJ2-5; TRBD2 is a possible D gene (5 bases). Trimming removed 3 bases at V and 7 bases at J, with 12 bases between. Germline V gene sequence: CDR1 MNHEY, CDR2 SMNVEV (reference sequence). This CDR3 comprises 13 residues. The CDR3, as DNA: TGTGCCAGCAGTTTGGGCGGGCTAGGGACCCAGTACTTC. Amino acid sequence: CASSLGGLGTQYF.

The rearrangement links TRBV30 to TRBJ1-3, with a possible D match to TRBD1 (5 bases). Germline V gives CDR1 GTSNPN, CDR2 SVGIG (reference sequence). The CDR3 length is 15 residues. The V and J ends lost 3 bases and 0 bases respectively, with 12 bases between them. CDR3 protein: CAWSRVGPSGNTIYF. The CDR3 region has the DNA TGTGCCTGGAGCAGGGTAGGACCCTCTGGAAACACCATATATTTT. Supplemented by reference TRBV30 and TRBJ1-3, the full variable domain reads SQTIHQWPATLVQPVGSPLSLECTVEGTSNPNLYWYRQAAGRGLQLLFYSVGIGQISSEVPQNLSASRPQDRQFILSSKKLLLSDSGFYLCAWSRVGPSGNTIYFGEGSWLTVV.

The genes are TRBV1 and TRBJ1-1. TRBV1 is an annotated pseudogene. The CDR3 runs 16 residues. CDR3 region: CTSSQGGREVSTEAFF. For the CDR3, the DNA is TGCACCAGCAGCCAAGGAGGCAGGGAGGTTTCCACTGAAGCTTTCTTT.

CDR3 in DNA: TGCGCCAGCAGCCAAGGAAATAGCGCCACAGATACGCAGTATTTT. It yields the protein CASSQGNSATDTQYF. The V call is TRBV4-1, the J call TRBJ2-3; the D gene is possibly TRBD2 (5 bases). Germline lookup yields CDR1 MGHRA and CDR2 YSYEKL. This CDR3 is built from 15 residues. The V and J ends lost 1 base and 2 bases respectively, with 10 bases between them.

The gene calls are TRBV27 and TRBJ2-2; possible D gene TRBD2, 7 bases. In germline, CDR1 is MNHEY, CDR2 SMNVEV (reference sequence). The ends were cut back, 1 base at V and 2 bases at J, with 23 bases in the middle. The CDR3 sequence is 20 residues long. Here the CDR3 DNA reads TGTGCCAGCAGTTTATTTTTCGGGGGGCCTCCATCCACTAACACCGGGGAGCTGTTTTTT. Amino acid sequence: CASSLFFGGPPSTNTGELFF.

V is TRBV7-6 and J is TRBJ2-5; TRBD1 matches 8 bases. Per the germline V gene, CDR1 is SGHVS and CDR2 is FNYEAQ. The CDR3 totals 14 residues. V dropped 4 bases and J dropped 3; count of bases not matched to a gene: 4. This CDR3 is CASSYGTGEETQYF. The DNA for the CDR3 is TGTGCCAGCAGCTATGGGACAGGAGAAGAGACCCAGTACTTC.

V and J are TRBV9 and TRBJ2-2, with 7 bases aligning to TRBD1. V lost 0 bases to trimming and J lost 7 bases; unmatched junction nucleotides: 9. CDR3 length equals 16 residues. The V gene's germline CDR1 is SGDLS and CDR2 YYNGEE. CDR3 residues: CASSVAVQGPSGELFF. CDR3 in DNA: TGTGCCAGCAGCGTAGCGGTACAGGGGCCTAGCGGGGAGCTGTTTTTT.

This clone has just one count. V gene TRBV30 combines with J gene TRBJ2-3; D gene uncertain. With 3 bases removed from V and 12 bases from J, the gap between germline ends came to 13 bases. The CDR3 sequence is 11 residues long. Germline CDR1 is GTSNPN and CDR2 is SVGIG (reference sequence). CDR3 in amino acids: CAWSRQLNQYF. In DNA, the CDR3 is TGTGCCTGGAGCAGGCAGTTGAACCAGTATTTT. Using reference TRBV30 and TRBJ2-3 for the parts outside the CDR3, the full variable domain is SQTIHQWPATLVQPVGSPLSLECTVEGTSNPNLYWYRQAAGRGLQLLFYSVGIGQISSEVPQNLSASRPQDRQFILSSKKLLLSDSGFYLCAWSRQLNQYFGPGTRLTVL.

The chain uses TRBV6-6 and TRBJ1-2; 9 bases are shared with TRBD1. Germline assignment: CDR1 MNHNY and CDR2 SVGAGI (reference sequence). This CDR3 is built from 10 residues. CDR3 sequence reads: CGTGAIGYTF. In DNA form, the CDR3 reads TGTGGGACAGGGGCGATCGGCTACACCTTC.

On this clone: The junction shows a germline mismatch at one end, possibly a read error. This chain connects TRBV7-7 to TRBJ2-2; perhaps TRBD2 as D (5 bases). This CDR3 contains 13 residues. Germline V gene data show CDR1 as SSHAT and CDR2 as FNYEAQ (reference sequence). The CDR3 reads CASSLREGGELFF. CDR3 DNA: TGTGCTAGCAGCCTTCGCGAGGGCGGGGAGCTGTTTTTT.

This clone was seen more than once but under ten times. The rearrangement links TRBV2 to TRBJ2-5; 8 nucleotides align to TRBD2. The J call may be wrong; the DNA end is better matched by TRBJ2-7. CDR1 is SNHLY, CDR2 FYNNEI, per germline. CDR3 length: 15 amino acids. The CDR3 here is CASSKTGTRDYEQYF. As DNA, the CDR3 is TGTGCCAGCAGTAAAACCGGGACTAGGGACTACGAGCAGTACTTC.

The CDR3 sequence: CASSGLGQGAREQYF. CDR3 in DNA: TGTGCCAGCAGTGGTTTGGGACAGGGGGCACGCGAGCAGTACTTC. The chain carries TRBV28 and TRBJ2-7; TRBD1 agrees at 12 bases. This CDR3 is 15 amino acids long. CDR1 and CDR2 (germline): MDHEN, SYDVKM. Trimming cost V 5 bases and J 6 bases; bases outside gene matches: 8.

The V gene is TRBV20-1, the J gene TRBJ1-5; no definite D call. CDR1 and CDR2 (germline): DFQATT, SNEGSKA (reference sequence). The V and J ends lost 3 bases and 6 bases respectively, with 6 bases between them. This CDR3 region has 11 residues. The CDR3 DNA is TGCAGTGCTAGGTCGGGTCAGCCCCAGCATTTT. Amino acids: CSARSGQPQHF.